These T cell receptor beta chains were read from a single sample in a study of blood T cells in healthy people across ages. Via MiXCR, TCRdb re-called the 5' RACE reads, giving one row per CDR3 protein. This sample carries 1.5 million to 2 million distinct CDR3 sequences, more than 35% of them seen once, and the ten largest clones take around 23%. The sample was blood. The receptors originated from a human donor in good health. Each CDR3 is given with its conserved first and last residue. D genes are given only for firm matches. Part of the rows lack a size; the others show once, few, many or a class for expanded clones.

V gene,clone size,J gene,D gene,CDR3 DNA,CDR3 protein
TRBV4-2,few,TRBJ2-7,.,TGTGCCAGCAGCCAAGCGGTCAACATGGACGAGCAGTACTTC,CASSQAVNMDEQYF
TRBV7-3,few,TRBJ2-2,.,TGTGCCAGCAGCTCGAATCAGGGTGGGGAGTTGTTTTTT,CASSSNQGGELFF
TRBV27,.,TRBJ2-7,.,TGTGCCAGCAGTTTAACCAAGACAGGTTACGAGCAGTACTTC,CASSLTKTGYEQYF
TRBV6-5,few,TRBJ1-2,TRBD1,TGTGCCAGCAGTTATTCGACAGGGGAGGAAATCTTGGATGGCTACACCTTC,CASSYSTGEEILDGYTF
TRBV18,few,TRBJ2-1,TRBD1,TGTGCCAGCTCACCGCCGGGACAGGGGCGAGTGGGTGAGCAGTTCTTC,CASSPPGQGRVGEQFF
TRBV7-2,few,TRBJ2-3,.,TGTGCCAGCAGGGGAGGGGGGGGCCCGGTCACAGATACGCAGTATTTT,CASRGGGGPVTDTQYF
TRBV6-5,.,TRBJ2-4,TRBD1,TGTGCCAGCAGTTACGGACAGGGTGATTTAGCCAAAAACATTCAGTACTTC,CASSYGQGDLAKNIQYF
TRBV12-3/TRBV12-4,few,TRBJ2-3,TRBD2,TGTGCCAGCAGACCAGGACTAGCGGGGGTCGATACGCAGTATTTT,CASRPGLAGVDTQYF
TRBV7-2,few,TRBJ2-7,TRBD1,TGTGCCAGCAGCTTAGCGGTGGGACAGGGGGCGCGGGAGCAGTACTTC,CASSLAVGQGAREQYF
TRBV5-1,.,TRBJ1-4,TRBD1,TGCGCCAGCAGCCTACGGACAGGCCCAACTAATGAAAAACTGTTTTTT,CASSLRTGPTNEKLFF
TRBV29-1,few,TRBJ1-2,.,TGCAGCGTTGTAGGCACGGCAACGGGCGGCTACACCTTC,CSVVGTATGGYTF
TRBV27,.,TRBJ1-5,.,TGTGCCAGCGGGGCTTATAGCAATCAGCCCCAGCATTTT,CASGAYSNQPQHF
TRBV5-6,.,TRBJ2-3,.,TGTGCCAGCACCCTATCTAGTTGGGATACGCAGTATTTT,CASTLSSWDTQYF
TRBV12-3/TRBV12-4,few,TRBJ1-2,.,TGTGCCAGCAGTTCCCTTAGGGGGGTTCCAACTAACTATGGCTACACCTTC,CASSSLRGVPTNYGYTF
TRBV6-2/TRBV6-3,.,TRBJ2-7,.,TGTGCCAGCAGGGACCCTGGCACCCTCTACGAGCAGTACTTC,CASRDPGTLYEQYF
TRBV12-3/TRBV12-4,.,TRBJ1-2,TRBD1,TGTGCCAGCAGACCGGGACAGGGGGCCTATGGCTACACCTTC,CASRPGQGAYGYTF
TRBV6-2/TRBV6-3,once,TRBJ2-7,.,TGTGCCAGCAATAAGGACACAGACTACGAGCAGTACTTC,CASNKDTDYEQYF
TRBV11-2,.,TRBJ2-5,.,TGTGCCAGCAGCTTAACCGAGACAAGGATCCAAGAGACCCAGTACTTC,CASSLTETRIQETQYF
TRBV2,.,TRBJ2-3,TRBD2,TGTGCCAGCACCCCCTTCGAGCGGGGGGGAGATACGCAGTATTTT,CASTPFERGGDTQYF
TRBV28,.,TRBJ2-7,.,TGTGCCAGCAGTCCATACAGGACTACCTACGAGCAGTACTTC,CASSPYRTTYEQYF
TRBV7-2,many,TRBJ2-5,.,TGTGCCAGCAGCGGGATAAGTAAAGAGACCCAGTACTTC,CASSGISKETQYF
TRBV20-1,few,TRBJ2-7,.,TGCAGTGCTAGTCGGGTCATTGTAGCGGCAGACGAGCAGTACTTC,CSASRVIVAADEQYF
TRBV6-2/TRBV6-3,.,TRBJ2-5,.,TGTGCCAGCAGGATCACGGGACTGTGGGAGACCCAGTACTTC,CASRITGLWETQYF
TRBV3-1,few,TRBJ2-5,.,TGTGCCAGCAGCCAAGGGAAGCTAGCTTACAATGAGCAGTACTTC,CASSQGKLAYNEQYF
TRBV5-1,.,TRBJ1-4,TRBD1,TGCGACAGCAGCGAACAGGGGGCGGCGAGGGAAAAACTGTTTTTT,CDSSEQGAAREKLFF
TRBV10-3,many,TRBJ2-3,.,TGTGCCATCGCTGGCGGACGTACCACAGATACGCAGTATTTT,CAIAGGRTTDTQYF
TRBV7-2,.,TRBJ2-5,TRBD2,TGTGCCAGCAGCTTAGCTGAAGCGGGGGGCCGGTGGGAGACCCAGTACTTC,CASSLAEAGGRWETQYF
TRBV20-1,few,TRBJ2-5,.,TGCAGTGCTAGGTACAGGGTTGGAGAGCAGTACTTC,CSARYRVGEQYF
TRBV4-1,.,TRBJ2-1,TRBD2,TGCGCCAGCAGCCAAGAATCCCCTAGCGGGGGGGCTTCGAATGAGCAGTTCTTC,CASSQESPSGGASNEQFF
TRBV29-1,few,TRBJ2-3,.,TGCAGCGTTGAAGATGGGAGCTTCACTGGGTCCACAGATACGCAGTATTTT,CSVEDGSFTGSTDTQYF
TRBV20-1,.,TRBJ2-3,.,TGCAGTGCTAGAGATCTCTTTCGAGATACGCAGTATTTT,CSARDLFRDTQYF
TRBV15,.,TRBJ2-7,.,TGTGCCACCAGCAGTGGAGGCCACTACCCCTACGAGCAGTACTTC,CATSSGGHYPYEQYF
TRBV27,.,TRBJ2-7,TRBD1,TGTGTCAGTCAGAGGAGACAGGGGGGTTACGAGCAGTACTTC,CVSQRRQGGYEQYF
TRBV29-1,few,TRBJ2-1,.,TGCAGCGTTGCGGGCGGGGTAGGCGGTGATGAGCAGTTCTTC,CSVAGGVGGDEQFF
TRBV7-8,.,TRBJ2-1,TRBD2,TGTGCCAGCAGCTTAGTAATGGCTAGCGGGGGGGCATCTGAAAAAAACAATGAGCAGTTCTTC,CASSLVMASGGASEKNNEQFF
TRBV9,few,TRBJ2-1,TRBD2,TGTGCCAGCAGCGTAGAGGCTAGCGGGGATGGTGAGCAGTTCTTC,CASSVEASGDGEQFF
TRBV7-9,.,TRBJ2-2,TRBD1,TGTGCCAGCAGCGGACAGGGGGCTGCGGTGTCCCCCCAGTCAACCGGGGAGCTGTTTTTT,CASSGQGAAVSPQSTGELFF
TRBV15,few,TRBJ1-5,.,TGTGCCACCAGCCCCAGACAGAGGGGCAATCAGCCCCAGCATTTT,CATSPRQRGNQPQHF
TRBV7-9,few,TRBJ1-2,.,TGTGCCAGCAGCTTAATCGGCGAACCAAACTATGGCTACACCTTC,CASSLIGEPNYGYTF
TRBV9,once,TRBJ1-2,.,TGTGCCAGCAGCGTAGGACAGGACCCCGCATATGGCTACACCTTC,CASSVGQDPAYGYTF
TRBV10-3,few,TRBJ1-2,.,TGTGCCATCAGTGAGGAAGGGAATGGCTACACCTTC,CAISEEGNGYTF
TRBV4-1,few,TRBJ1-2,TRBD1,TGCGCCAGCAGCCAAGATATACAGGGGGCTCTCTATGGCTACACCTTC,CASSQDIQGALYGYTF
TRBV15,few,TRBJ2-3,.,TGTGCCACAACAGCCACTTCCACAGATACGCAGTATTTT,CATTATSTDTQYF
TRBV2,.,TRBJ2-3,.,TGTGCCAGCATCCCTCAGGCGACAGGAGACACAGATACGCAGTATTTT,CASIPQATGDTDTQYF
TRBV6-5,.,TRBJ1-1,.,TGTGCCAGCAGTTACAACGCCGACACTGAAGCTTTCTTT,CASSYNADTEAFF
TRBV4-2,.,TRBJ1-1,.,TGTGCCAGCAGCCCGAGCGGGCGGTTGAACACTGAAGCTTTCTTT,CASSPSGRLNTEAFF
TRBV27,.,TRBJ2-1,TRBD1,TGTGCCAGCAGTTCCGGGACAGCATACAATGGGCAGTTCTTC,CASSSGTAYNGQFF
TRBV7-2,.,TRBJ1-4,.,TGTGCCAGCAGCTTGGACAGTGCTAATGAAAAACTGTTTTTT,CASSLDSANEKLFF
TRBV7-2,few,TRBJ2-1,TRBD2,TGTGCCAGCAGCTCCCGGACTAGCTCGGCGAATGAGCAGTTCTTC,CASSSRTSSANEQFF
TRBV12-3/TRBV12-4,few,TRBJ1-5,TRBD1,TGTGCCAGCAGTCCGGGACAGGGCTTTGAGCCCCAGCATTTT,CASSPGQGFEPQHF
TRBV6-2/TRBV6-3,many,TRBJ2-7,.,TGTGCCAGCAGTTACCCAACCTACGAGCAGTACTTC,CASSYPTYEQYF
TRBV5-5,.,TRBJ2-3,.,TGTGCCAGCAGCCGATTCAGGGAGCATTTGGCAGATACGCAGTATTTT,CASSRFREHLADTQYF